The clone carrying this TCR beta chain was counted between two and nine times. Its target is not known. This entry comes from a study of cytomegalovirus exposure and HLA in healthy donors. The V gene end was trimmed by 4 bases and the J gene end by 2 bases; junction bases not matched to a gene: 8. Germline V gene lookup returns CDR1 MNHEY and CDR2 SMNVEV (reference sequence). This CDR3 has 17 amino acids. Unrecorded immune exposures were likely, despite nominal health at sampling. The PCR employed 60 Vbeta primers together with 13 Jbeta primers. The method was immunoSEQ multiplex PCR; TCRdb's version includes in-frame clones alone and lacks a portion of them. Here the sample spans roughly 100,000 clones, 65% to 85% being singletons. Findings and limits, study-wide: In an earlier analysis, about 87% or about 30%: the productive usage of most TCR beta V segments.

The chain combines TRBV27 with TRBJ2-1, with 10 bases identical to TRBD2. The sample comprised PBMCs. This clonotype originated in a man aged 35-49 years in good health and CMV-seropositive. The CDR3 DNA sequence: TGTGCCAGCAGTTCCCTAGCGGGAGATTTCACCTACAATGAGCAGTTCTTC. It specifies CASSSLAGDFTYNEQFF.